These T cell receptor beta chains were read from a single sample in a study of post-analysis software for immune sequencing data. TCRdb called the PCR reads again in MiXCR, with one record for every CDR3 protein. This table has under 900,000 distinct CDR3 sequences, roughly half appearing once. Specimen: blood. The receptors originated from a girl aged 5 to 17 with multiple sclerosis. The CDR3 runs from the conserved cysteine through the conserved F or W. A D gene is named only where the DNA matches it firmly. Clone sizes are given selectively: once, few, many, or a class where the clone is expanded.

v_call	d_call	clone_size	j_call	cdr3_nt	cdr3_aa
TRBV7-9	TRBD1	NA	TRBJ1-2	TGTGCCAGCAGCCCGGACAGGGGGCAGGAGGGCTACACCTTC	CASSPDRGQEGYTF
TRBV5-1	TRBD1	NA	TRBJ2-7	TGCGCCAGCAGAAGACAGCAGGGGGCGCGTTACGAGCAGTACTTC	CASRRQQGARYEQYF
TRBV12-5	NA	NA	TRBJ1-4	TGTGCTAGTGGTTTGGGTAGGCCTAATGAAAAACTGTTTTTT	CASGLGRPNEKLFF
TRBV25-1	NA	NA	TRBJ1-1	TGTGCCAGCAGGGACAAAGACAGGCTTTTTGAAGCTTTCTTT	CASRDKDRLFEAFF
TRBV29-1	TRBD2	NA	TRBJ2-1	TGCAGCGTTGAGAGAGCGGGGGCCGATTACAATGAGCAGTTCTTC	CSVERAGADYNEQFF
TRBV10-3	NA	few	TRBJ2-3	TGTGCCGTCACCTCCAGGTGGGGGATTGATACGCAGTATTTT	CAVTSRWGIDTQYF
TRBV7-3	TRBD2	NA	TRBJ2-5	TGTGCCAGCAGCCGAGGCCTAGCGGGGCTACCACAAGAGACCCAGTACTTC	CASSRGLAGLPQETQYF
TRBV11-2	NA	NA	TRBJ2-7	TGTGCCAGCAGCTTAGATCCCAGGACACCACCTCGGGGCGAGCAGTACTTC	CASSLDPRTPPRGEQYF
TRBV20-1	TRBD2	NA	TRBJ2-3	TGCAGTGCGCGGACCTCCCGGACTAGCGGGAGTAAGCAAGCGGGCACAGATACGCAGTATTTT	CSARTSRTSGSKQAGTDTQYF
TRBV12-3/TRBV12-4	TRBD2	few	TRBJ2-7	TGTGCCAGCAGTTTTTATGGTAGCGGGACCTACGAGCAGTACTTC	CASSFYGSGTYEQYF
TRBV20-1	TRBD2	once	TRBJ2-1	TGCAGTGCTAGCTTAGCGGGGGGTTTTGGTGAGCAGTTCTTC	CSASLAGGFGEQFF
TRBV18	NA	few	TRBJ2-7	TGTGCCAGCTCACCACCGGGCGACAGAGGTACCTACGAGCAGTACTTC	CASSPPGDRGTYEQYF
TRBV16	TRBD2	NA	TRBJ2-7	TGTGCCAGCAGCAACACTAGCGGGAGACCCTACGAGCAGTACTTC	CASSNTSGRPYEQYF
TRBV7-9	NA	NA	TRBJ2-7	TGTGCCAGCAGCTTAGCTGCCAGGGCGTCCTACGAGCAGTACTTC	CASSLAARASYEQYF
TRBV29-1	TRBD1	NA	TRBJ1-2	TGCAGCGTTGCTCCCCGGGGACAGGGGGACTATGGCTACACCTTC	CSVAPRGQGDYGYTF
TRBV12-3/TRBV12-4	TRBD1	NA	TRBJ1-2	TGTGCCAGCAGTTCGGGACAGGACTTCTATGGCTACACCTTC	CASSSGQDFYGYTF
TRBV5-1	TRBD2	NA	TRBJ2-6	TGCGCCAGCAGCTTGGAACGGGGGGGCGTGAGCTCTGGGGCCAACGTCCTGACTTTC	CASSLERGGVSSGANVLTF
TRBV20-1	NA	NA	TRBJ2-5	TGCAGTGCTAGAGCACAGGGCGGGACAACCGACGGTGGGACCCAGTACTTC	CSARAQGGTTDGGTQYF
TRBV5-1	NA	few	TRBJ2-1	TGCGCCAGCAGCTTGGAGGTCCTCTGGAGCTCCTACAATGAGCAGTTCTTC	CASSLEVLWSSYNEQFF
TRBV6-1	TRBD2	NA	TRBJ2-1	TGTGCCAGCGTCACCGGGACTATCGGGGGCAATGAGCAGTTCTTC	CASVTGTIGGNEQFF
TRBV6-4	TRBD1	NA	TRBJ2-1	TGTGCCAGCAGTGGCGGGACAGGGGAAGGCAATGAGCAGTTCTTC	CASSGGTGEGNEQFF
TRBV29-1	NA	NA	TRBJ2-1	TGCAGCGGTTACGGGAGCTCCTACAATGAGCAGTTCTTC	CSGYGSSYNEQFF
TRBV19	TRBD1	NA	TRBJ2-1	TGTGCCAGTAACCCGAGACAGGGGGCCAATGAGCAGTTCTTC	CASNPRQGANEQFF
TRBV20-1	TRBD2	few	TRBJ2-3	TGCAGTGCTAGACCCACCGGGACTAGCGTCGCAGATACGCAGTATTTT	CSARPTGTSVADTQYF
TRBV10-3	NA	NA	TRBJ2-5	TGTGCCATCAGTGGGGGCAGCTCACAAGAGACCCAGTACTTC	CAISGGSSQETQYF
TRBV29-1	TRBD2	NA	TRBJ2-3	TGCAGCGTTGTAATCCCAGCGGGAGGGTCAGATACGCAGTATTTT	CSVVIPAGGSDTQYF
TRBV6-6	NA	NA	TRBJ2-6	TGTGCCAGATTTGGGGGCCGACGGTTTGGGGCCAACGTCCTGACTTTC	CARFGGRRFGANVLTF